The 10 T cell receptor beta chains given below trace back to one sample, sequenced in a study of shared clonotypes between healthy human individuals. Libraries were prepared by immunoSEQ multiplex PCR; TCRdb keeps only in-frame clonotypes and omits some of them. The sample holds under 600,000 clones; roughly 95% are singletons and the top ten take about 0.059%. The sequenced sample was naive CD4+ T cells sorted from blood. Subset in this sample: CD45RA+ positively selected. These receptor sequences come from a woman aged 25-40 years in good health.

The chain is built from TRBV4-1 and TRBJ1-4; D is undetermined. The CDR3 loop spans 13 amino acids. V was clipped by 6 bases and J by 4 bases, with 9 bases between them. CDR1 is MGHRA and CDR2 is YSYEKL in the germline V gene. In nucleotides, the CDR3 is TGCGCCAGCAGTAGGTTATTTAATGAAAAACTGTTTTTT. This gives the protein CASSRLFNEKLFF.

This clone was seen only once. This sequence joins TRBV2 and TRBJ1-5, with D maybe TRBD1 (5 bases). V was trimmed by 6 bases and J by 3 bases, leaving 15 bases between them. The germline gives CDR1 SNHLY, CDR2 FYNNEI. CDR3 size: 15 residues. The CDR3 DNA reads TGTGCCAGCAGCGCGCTCCACAGGAACAATCAGCCCCAGCATTTT. This translates into CASSALHRNNQPQHF.

The V and J genes are TRBV5-1 and TRBJ2-1; TRBD1 aligns across 9 bases. J lost 9 bases, V lost 5 bases, and 6 bases had no gene match. Germline CDR1 is SGHRS and CDR2 is YFSETQ. The CDR3 sequence is 13 residues long. The CDR3 sequence is CASRSTGGREQFF. The CDR3 DNA follows: TGCGCCAGCAGATCAACAGGGGGCCGTGAGCAGTTCTTC.

The V gene is TRBV9, the J gene TRBJ2-3, with D perhaps TRBD2 (5 bases). This CDR3 is built from 16 residues. Germline lookup yields CDR1 SGDLS and CDR2 YYNGEE. With 1 base removed from V and 5 bases from J, the gap between germline ends came to 17 bases. The CDR3 sequence: CASSVRKTSLGDTQYF. In DNA form, the CDR3 reads TGTGCCAGCAGCGTAAGAAAAACTAGTTTGGGAGATACGCAGTATTTT.

V usage is TRBV4-1 and J usage is TRBJ1-2; tentative D call: TRBD1 (6 bases). Trimming took 5 bases from V and 6 from J, leaving 16 bases between them. CDR1 is MGHRA and CDR2 is YSYEKL in the germline V gene. The CDR3 spans 14 residues. The CDR3 DNA is TGCGCCAGCAGCTCCCTTACAGGGCTCGATGGCTACACCTTC. It translates to CASSSLTGLDGYTF.

V usage is TRBV4-2 and J usage is TRBJ1-2; D is perhaps TRBD1 (6 bases). The germline V and J ends were trimmed by 4 bases and 8 bases, with 26 bases remaining between them. This CDR3 region has 17 residues. The V gene's germline CDR1 is LGHNA and CDR2 YNFKEQ. The CDR3 protein is CASSPDPGTSLSYGYTF. The CDR3 bases are TGTGCCAGCAGCCCGGACCCCGGGACATCGCTGAGCTACGGCTACACCTTC.

The chain couples TRBV28 to TRBJ2-1; D not certain. The germline CDR1 and CDR2 sequences are MDHEN and SYDVKM. The V end was cut by 6 bases, the J end by 2 bases, with 5 bases between. The CDR3 length is 12 residues. CDR3 nucleotides: TGTGCCAGCAGCCCACCCTACAATGAGCAGTTCTTC. Its protein is CASSPPYNEQFF.

This chain uses TRBV7-9 with TRBJ1-1; the D gene is possibly TRBD1 (5 bases). CDR1 SEHNR and CDR2 FQNEAQ come from the germline V gene (reference sequence). The CDR3 covers 17 residues. Trimming shortened V by 4 bases and J by 0 bases, and 18 bases separated the two germline ends. CDR3 amino acids: CASSSGRGGVMNTEAFF. The CDR3 DNA is TGTGCCAGCAGCTCCGGACGGGGAGGGGTCATGAACACTGAAGCTTTCTTT.

The CDR3 region has the DNA TGTGCCTGGATCCCAAGCGGGTCCTATAATTCACCCCTCCACTTT. This gives the protein CAWIPSGSYNSPLHF. This sequence joins TRBV30 and TRBJ1-6; D remains ambiguous. Germline CDR1 is GTSNPN and CDR2 is SVGIG (reference sequence). V lost 4 bases and J 1 base, leaving 11 bases between the germline ends. The CDR3 loop spans 15 amino acids.

Only one count was recorded for this clone. The chain recombines TRBV5-1 with TRBJ2-1; D perhaps matches TRBD2 (6 bases). V gave up 3 bases and J gave up 8 bases, with 18 bases separating them. Germline V gene sequence: CDR1 SGHRS, CDR2 YFSETQ. This CDR3 is 15 amino acids long. The CDR3 sequence is CASSWTRAGMDEQFF. The CDR3 DNA is TGCGCCAGCAGCTGGACTCGGGCGGGGATGGATGAGCAGTTCTTC.